This passage covers 19 T cell receptor beta chains from one sample sequenced in a study of T cell responses to AZD1222 COVID-19 vaccine. Assay: immunoSEQ multiplex PCR; the TCRdb copy retains only in-frame clones and omits some. Here the sample spans some 150,000 clones, roughly 90% being singletons. The source material was peripheral blood, sampled 28 days after the second dose of the MenACWY control vaccine. The receptors here all came from an adult who received the MenACWY meningococcal vaccine as a control.

The chain links TRBV5-8 to TRBJ2-3; D call uncertain. V was shortened by 4 bases and J by 2 bases, with 17 bases between the two germline ends. The V gene's germline CDR1 is SGHTS and CDR2 YDEGEE. This CDR3 region has 16 residues. The CDR3 loop reads CASSRVGSRYTDTQYF. The CDR3 DNA reads TGTGCCAGCAGCCGGGTGGGGTCCCGGTACACAGATACGCAGTATTTT. Combining the CDR3 with reference TRBV5-8 and TRBJ2-3 gives the whole variable domain EAGVTQSPTHLIKTRGQQATLRCSPISGHTSVYWYQQALGLGLQFLLWYDEGEERNRGNFPPRFSGRQFPNYSSELNVNALELEDSALYLCASSRVGSRYTDTQYFGPGTRLTVL.

Here the CDR3 DNA reads TGCGCCAGCAGCCTCAGACACCGCGGCTGGTACTACGAGCAGTACTTC. This sequence encodes CASSLRHRGWYYEQYF. The chain uses TRBV4-3 and TRBJ2-7; no firm D call. V was pared by 4 bases and J by 3 bases, with 19 bases between. The CDR3 loop spans 16 amino acids. The V gene's germline CDR1 is LGHNA and CDR2 YSLEER.

The table lists this clone with a count of one. The V gene is TRBV4-3, the J gene TRBJ2-3, with 8 bases lining up with TRBD2. This CDR3 comprises 15 residues. In germline, CDR1 is LGHNA, CDR2 YSLEER. Germline trimming cut 3 bases from V and 3 bases from J; bases unmatched to any gene: 5. In DNA, the CDR3 is TGCGCCAGCAGCCAGGGAGCGGGAGTGACAGATACGCAGTATTTT. This encodes CASSQGAGVTDTQYF.

This sequence joins TRBV19 and TRBJ1-6, with 8 bases fitting TRBD1. The length of the CDR3 is 15 residues. V lost 3 bases to trimming and J lost 6 bases; unmatched junction nucleotides: 4. CDR1 and CDR2 from the germline V gene are LNHDA and SQIVND (reference sequence). CDR3 DNA: TGTGCCAGTAGTATCGGGACAGGTACTAATTCACCCCTCCACTTT. It codes for CASSIGTGTNSPLHF.

The chain is built from TRBV5-4 and TRBJ2-6; 7 nucleotides line up with TRBD1. Looked up from germline, CDR1 is SGHNT and CDR2 is YYREEE (reference sequence). There are 15 residues in the CDR3. The trim removed 5 bases at V and 3 bases at J, leaving 5 bases unmatched. CDR3 coding DNA: TGTGCCAGCAGTAGGACAGGCGGTGGGGCCAACGTCCTGACTTTC. It translates to CASSRTGGGANVLTF.

This chain joins TRBV5-6 and TRBJ2-7; D is perhaps TRBD1 (7 bases). The germline V gene encodes CDR1 SGHDT and CDR2 YYEEEE. V was pared by 4 bases and J by 6 bases, with 14 bases between. This CDR3 spans 13 amino acids. The CDR3 coding sequence is TGTGCCAGCAGCGGAACAGGGGAGGTCGAGCAGTACTTC. Protein: CASSGTGEVEQYF.

CDR3 sequence reads: CASSLESSGNTIYF. In DNA, the CDR3 is TGTGCCAGCAGCTTGGAGAGCTCTGGAAACACCATATATTTT. The chain joins TRBV5-6 to TRBJ1-3; D uncertain. This CDR3 comprises 14 residues. Germline V gene data show CDR1 as SGHDT and CDR2 as YYEEEE. Deletions cut 0 bases from V and 0 bases from J, with 4 bases between.

V is TRBV4-1 and J is TRBJ2-3; the D is unclear. The ends were cut back, 0 bases at V and 4 bases at J, with 14 bases in the middle. This CDR3 is built from 16 residues. Germline V CDR1 and CDR2: MGHRA, YSYEKL. CDR3 in amino acids: CASSQELNRVADTQYF. The CDR3 DNA reads as TGCGCCAGCAGCCAAGAACTTAATCGCGTGGCAGATACGCAGTATTTT.

The J gene is TRBJ2-1, the V gene TRBV5-5, with TRBD1 identical over 8 bases. CDR1 is SGHKS and CDR2 is YYEKEE in the germline V gene (reference sequence). CDR3 length equals 14 residues. The V and J ends lost 2 bases and 3 bases, in that order; junction bases with no gene match: 1. CDR3 sequence: CASSLGQGYNEQFF. Here the CDR3 DNA reads TGTGCCAGCAGCTTAGGACAGGGCTACAATGAGCAGTTCTTC.

The V and J genes are TRBV24-1 and TRBJ2-3; tentatively, D is TRBD1 (6 bases). Germline loops: CDR1 KGHDR, CDR2 SFDVKD. This CDR3 is built from 15 residues. The V and J ends lost 4 bases and 2 bases respectively, with 12 bases between them. In nucleotides, the CDR3 is TGTGCCACCAGTGAGGTCAGGGGACCCACAGATACGCAGTATTTT. Translated, it gives CATSEVRGPTDTQYF.

The chain combines TRBV7-9 with TRBJ1-3, with D maybe TRBD1 (5 bases). Per germline, CDR1 SEHNR and CDR2 FQNEAQ (reference sequence). V dropped 5 bases and J dropped 4 bases, with 21 bases sitting between them. The CDR3 length is 17 residues. The CDR3 sequence is CASSPKTVAGPGNTIYF. The CDR3 DNA is TGTGCCAGCAGCCCGAAGACAGTAGCAGGTCCCGGAAACACCATATATTTT.

The chain employs TRBV11-3 and TRBJ1-2; D uncertain. The CDR3 runs 12 residues. The germline V and J ends were trimmed by 5 bases and 8 bases, with 12 bases remaining between them. Germline assignment: CDR1 SGHNT and CDR2 YENEEA. The CDR3 DNA follows: TGTGCCAGCAGCCCAGTCTATGGGGGCTACACCTTC. It yields the protein CASSPVYGGYTF. The variable domain in full, completed from reference TRBV11-3 and TRBJ1-2, reads EAGVVQSPRYKIIEKKQPVAFWCNPISGHNTLYWYLQNLGQGPELLIRYENEEAVDDSQLPKDRFSAERLKGVDSTLKIQPAELGDSAVYLCASSPVYGGYTFGSGTRLTVV.

The gene calls are TRBV28 and TRBJ2-5, with D tentatively TRBD1 (5 bases). V shed 3 bases and J shed 6 bases, with 11 bases lying between them. Per germline, CDR1 MDHEN and CDR2 SYDVKM. This CDR3 comprises 13 residues. The CDR3 DNA follows: TGTGCCAGCAGTTTCCTACAGGAGCAGACCCAGTACTTC. Encoded protein: CASSFLQEQTQYF.

This chain connects TRBV5-5 to TRBJ1-3, with TRBD1 identical over 9 bases. This CDR3 contains 14 residues. The germline gives CDR1 SGHKS, CDR2 YYEKEE (reference sequence). V was pared by 2 bases and J by 4 bases, with 1 base of the junction left unmatched. The CDR3 loop is CASSFGTGGNTIYF. In DNA, the CDR3 is TGTGCCAGCAGCTTCGGGACAGGGGGAAACACCATATATTTT.

This chain links TRBV4-2 with TRBJ1-4, with D possibly matching TRBD1 (5 bases). From germline, CDR1 is LGHNA and CDR2 YNFKEQ. This CDR3 spans 14 amino acids. The V end lost 4 bases, the J end lost 5 bases, and 11 bases lay between the germline ends. The CDR3 loop reads CASSPGTGNEKLFF. CDR3 DNA sequence: TGTGCCAGCAGCCCCGGGACGGGGAATGAAAAACTGTTTTTT.

The chain joins TRBV18 to TRBJ2-7; the D gene is possibly TRBD1 (6 bases). Per the germline V gene, CDR1 is KGHSH and CDR2 is LQKENI. V was shortened by 3 bases and J by 5 bases, with 11 bases between the two germline ends. This CDR3 has 13 amino acids. The CDR3 is CASSPRNRDEQYF. In DNA, the CDR3 is TGTGCCAGCTCACCTCGAAACAGGGACGAGCAGTACTTC.

V usage is TRBV7-9 and J usage is TRBJ1-2, with D hard to call. The CDR3 has 15 amino acids. The V and J ends lost 2 bases and 3 bases respectively, with 13 bases between them. Germline CDR1 SEHNR, CDR2 FQNEAQ (reference sequence). CDR3 protein: CASSLMDGMDYGYTF. For the CDR3, the DNA is TGTGCCAGCAGCTTAATGGATGGAATGGACTATGGCTACACCTTC.

The V and J genes are TRBV7-2 and TRBJ1-2; 7 nucleotides line up with TRBD1. This CDR3 is 14 amino acids long. Germline CDR1 reads SGHTA; CDR2 reads FQGNSA. Germline trimming cut 4 bases from V and 8 bases from J; bases unmatched to any gene: 10. The CDR3 is CASSSNYRGGGYTF. DNA of the CDR3: TGTGCCAGCAGCTCCAACTACAGGGGTGGAGGCTACACCTTC.

The V gene is TRBV3-1 (or the pseudogene TRBV3-2), the J gene TRBJ1-2; the D gene is possibly TRBD1 (6 bases). V was shortened by 1 base and J by 0 bases, with 9 bases between the two germline ends. From germline, CDR1 is LGHDT and CDR2 YNNKEL (reference sequence). The CDR3 loop spans 15 amino acids. This chain's CDR3 is CASSQGHRANYGYTF. The CDR3 nucleotides are TGTGCCAGCAGCCAAGGGCACAGGGCTAACTATGGCTACACCTTC.